A selection of T cell receptor beta chains follows, all from one sample in a study of blood T cell repertoires in COVID-19. TCRdb keeps only in-frame clones here, not all; method: immunoSEQ multiplex PCR. The sample records roughly 130,000 clones, approximately 84% being singletons. The sequenced material came from peripheral blood. These receptors all stem from a woman in her twenties or thirties who had recovered from COVID-19. The CDR3 runs from the conserved cysteine through the conserved F or W. D genes are given only for firm matches. Where a row states a size, it is once, few, many or the class of an expanded clone; other rows omit it.

>once|TRBJ2-1|TRBD2|TRBV14
CASSQDLGGGRRPYNEQFF
TGTGCCAGCAGCCAAGATTTGGGGGGGGGTAGAAGGCCCTACAATGAGCAGTTCTTC
>NA|TRBJ2-1|TRBD2|TRBV4-2
CASSSVGGRGEQFF
TGTGCCAGCAGCTCCGTGGGAGGGAGGGGTGAGCAGTTCTTC
>NA|TRBJ2-4|TRBD2|TRBV7-8
CASSLASGGGSGIQYF
TGTGCCAGCAGCTTGGCTAGCGGGGGAGGGAGTGGCATTCAGTACTTC
>NA|TRBJ2-7|NA|TRBV11-2
CASSSRGEWFPSSYEQYF
TGTGCCAGCAGCTCCAGAGGAGAATGGTTCCCTAGCTCCTACGAGCAGTACTTC
>NA|TRBJ2-3|NA|TRBV9
CASSRSPQGTDTQYF
TGTGCCAGCAGCCGGTCCCCGCAGGGGACAGATACGCAGTATTTT
>NA|TRBJ1-1|NA|TRBV10-1
CASSEESEGDTEAFF
TGCGCCAGCAGTGAGGAATCCGAGGGGGACACTGAAGCTTTCTTT
>NA|TRBJ2-7|NA|TRBV7-9
CASSLYLLGQTYEQYF
TGTGCCAGCAGCTTATACCTACTCGGACAGACCTACGAGCAGTACTTC
>once|TRBJ2-2|TRBD2|TRBV19
CASRTQTSSNTGELFF
TGTGCCAGTAGAACCCAGACTAGCAGCAACACCGGGGAGCTGTTTTTT
>NA|TRBJ1-1|NA|TRBV7-5
CARSSELGSGGAFF
TGTGCCAGAAGCTCAGAATTGGGCTCCGGGGGAGCTTTCTTT
>NA|TRBJ1-1|NA|TRBV29-1
CSVLQGKNTEAFF
TGCAGCGTGTTACAGGGCAAGAACACTGAAGCTTTCTTT
>NA|TRBJ1-6|TRBD1|TRBV5-1
CASSLGTGNSPLHF
TGCGCCAGCAGCTTGGGGACAGGTAATTCACCCCTCCACTTT
>NA|TRBJ1-3|NA|TRBV3-1/TRBV3-2
CASSQAGSSGNTIYF
TGTGCCAGCAGCCAAGCAGGAAGCTCTGGAAACACCATATATTTT
>NA|TRBJ1-2|TRBD1|TRBV7-8
CASSLGDRVNYGYTF
TGTGCCAGCAGCTTAGGGGACAGGGTGAACTATGGCTACACCTTC
>NA|TRBJ2-3|NA|TRBV4-1
CASSQEQGWADTQYF
TGCGCCAGCAGCCAAGAGCAGGGCTGGGCAGATACGCAGTATTTT
>NA|TRBJ1-1|NA|TRBV2
CASSGRGENTEAFF
TGTGCCAGCAGTGGGAGGGGAGAGAACACTGAAGCTTTCTTT
>NA|TRBJ2-1|TRBD2|TRBV5-1
CASSLGSGRINEQFF
TGCGCCAGCAGCTTGGGTAGCGGGAGGATCAATGAGCAGTTCTTC
>NA|TRBJ1-2|NA|TRBV19
CASSIYRASNYGYTF
TGTGCCAGTAGTATCTACAGGGCTTCTAACTATGGCTACACCTTC
>NA|TRBJ1-4|NA|TRBV7-9
CASSSPGHQGEKLFF
TGTGCCAGCAGCTCCCCGGGTCACCAAGGAGAAAAACTGTTTTTT
>NA|TRBJ1-6|TRBD1|TRBV18
CASSPSDRALYSPLHF
TGTGCCAGCTCCCCGAGCGACAGGGCCCTATATTCACCCCTCCACTTT
>NA|TRBJ1-2|TRBD1|TRBV4-1
CASSQPSRGLRNSYGYTF
TGCGCCAGCAGCCAACCGTCAAGGGGGCTAAGGAACAGCTATGGCTACACCTTC
>NA|TRBJ1-1|TRBD1|TRBV6-1
CASSEAHGQAGNTEAFF
TGTGCCAGCAGTGAAGCTCATGGACAGGCCGGCAACACTGAAGCTTTCTTT
>NA|TRBJ2-4|NA|TRBV5-6
CASSSLANKNIQYF
TGTGCCAGCAGCTCGCTAGCGAACAAAAACATTCAGTACTTC
>few|TRBJ2-2|NA|TRBV12-3/TRBV12-4
CASSRGETGELFF
TGTGCCAGCAGTCGCGGGGAGACCGGGGAGCTGTTTTTT
>NA|TRBJ2-1|TRBD2|TRBV27
CASSSSGTDPYNEQFF
TGTGCCAGCAGTTCTAGCGGAACGGATCCTTACAATGAGCAGTTCTTC
>NA|TRBJ1-1|NA|TRBV29-1
CSSSNGLKATEAFF
TGCAGCTCCTCGAACGGACTTAAGGCGACTGAAGCTTTCTTT
>NA|TRBJ2-7|NA|TRBV10-2
CASSELRNYRGTTSEQYF
TGCGCCAGCAGTGAACTACGTAATTATAGGGGGACTACGTCCGAGCAGTACTTC
>NA|TRBJ2-7|NA|TRBV5-1
CASSPSSYEQYF
TGCGCCAGCAGCCCATCCTCCTACGAGCAGTACTTC
>NA|TRBJ1-2|NA|TRBV3-1/TRBV3-2
CASSQQGSNYGYTF
TGTGCCAGCAGCCAGCAGGGCTCTAACTATGGCTACACCTTC
>NA|TRBJ1-1|TRBD1|TRBV23-1
CASSPGQGGDTEAFF
TGCGCCAGCAGTCCGGGACAGGGAGGGGACACTGAAGCTTTCTTT
>NA|TRBJ2-3|NA|TRBV5-1
CASSPSGADTQYF
TGCGCCAGCAGCCCCTCGGGGGCAGATACGCAGTATTTT
>NA|TRBJ1-2|NA|TRBV14
CASSRRGDGYTF
TGTGCCAGCAGCCGCAGGGGTGATGGCTACACCTTC
>NA|TRBJ1-2|NA|TRBV6-5
CASRTGTKTNYGYTF
TGTGCCAGCAGGACCGGGACAAAGACAAACTATGGCTACACCTTC
>NA|TRBJ2-7|TRBD2|TRBV5-1
CASSLGLAFPYEQYF
TGCGCCAGCAGCTTGGGACTAGCGTTTCCCTACGAGCAGTACTTC
>NA|TRBJ1-1|NA|TRBV6-5
CASKGAGTPNTEAFF
TGTGCCAGCAAAGGGGCAGGCACCCCGAACACTGAAGCTTTCTTT
>NA|TRBJ2-2|TRBD2|TRBV25-1
CASSEGTSGTGELFF
TGTGCCAGCAGTGAGGGGACTAGCGGGACCGGGGAGCTGTTTTTT
>NA|TRBJ2-5|TRBD2|TRBV3-1/TRBV3-2
CASSQKSSGGAKETQYF
TGTGCCAGCAGCCAAAAGAGTAGCGGGGGGGCCAAGGAGACCCAGTACTTC
>once|TRBJ2-7|NA|TRBV5-4
CASSSDRRAVYEQYF
TGTGCCAGCAGCTCGGACAGACGGGCCGTCTACGAGCAGTACTTC
>NA|TRBJ2-5|NA|TRBV19
CASSIVSTGPQETQYF
TGTGCCAGTAGTATAGTTTCGACAGGTCCTCAAGAGACCCAGTACTTC
>NA|TRBJ1-1|NA|TRBV21-1
CASMTVGDRGPFHTEAFF
TGTGCCAGCATGACAGTTGGGGACAGGGGGCCCTTTCACACTGAAGCTTTCTTT
>NA|TRBJ2-7|TRBD1|TRBV12-3/TRBV12-4
CASTGQGTHEQYF
TGTGCCAGCACGGGACAGGGGACGCACGAGCAGTACTTC